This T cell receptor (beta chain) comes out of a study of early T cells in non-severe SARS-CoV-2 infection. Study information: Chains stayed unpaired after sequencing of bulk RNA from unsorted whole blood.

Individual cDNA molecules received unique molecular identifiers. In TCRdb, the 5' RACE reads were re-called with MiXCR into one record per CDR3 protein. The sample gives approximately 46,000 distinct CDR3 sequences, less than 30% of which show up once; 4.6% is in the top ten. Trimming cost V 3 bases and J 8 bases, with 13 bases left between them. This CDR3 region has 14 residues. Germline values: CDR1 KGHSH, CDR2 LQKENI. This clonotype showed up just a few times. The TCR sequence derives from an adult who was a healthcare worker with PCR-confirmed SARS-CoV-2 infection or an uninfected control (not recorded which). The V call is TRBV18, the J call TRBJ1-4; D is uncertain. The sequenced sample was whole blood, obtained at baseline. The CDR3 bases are TGTGCCAGCTCACCGGCAGGAGATAGGGAAAAACTGTTTTTT. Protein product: CASSPAGDREKLFF.